Listed here are 26 T cell receptor beta chains from one sample, sequenced in a study of regulatory T cells in long-lasting Graves disease. Arm-PCR with iRepertoire HTBI primers amplified the CDR3 regions for these TCR beta libraries. A single record per CDR3 protein comes from TCRdb applying MiXCR to the multiplex PCR reads. The table records about 240,000 distinct CDR3 sequences, 20% to 25% of them present only once. Time point here: newly diagnosed GD, antithyroid drugs for less than 3 months. There was RNA extracted from PBMCs, and the TCR library was made from it. This specimen consisted of peripheral blood mononuclear cells (PBMCs), obtained at new diagnosis, from a patient treated with antithyroid drugs. These receptor sequences come from a female donor with Graves disease.

The chain carries TRBV7-9 and TRBJ2-2; D remains unclear. This CDR3 is 16 amino acids long. V was shortened by 8 bases and J by 0 bases, with 16 bases between the two germline ends. Germline V gene data show CDR1 as SEHNR and CDR2 as FQNEAQ (reference sequence). CDR3 sequence: CASGPRGLANTGELFF. The CDR3 DNA follows: TGTGCCAGCGGCCCCCGCGGCCTCGCGAACACCGGGGAGCTGTTTTTT.

This clonotype was seen many times. The CDR3, as DNA: TGTGCCAGCAGTGTCTACGGTATCCTCGACGAGCAGTACTTC. Translation: CASSVYGILDEQYF. V usage is TRBV6-1 and J usage is TRBJ2-7; D unresolved. Trimming removed 4 bases at V and 5 bases at J, with 15 bases between. CDR3 length equals 14 residues. Germline-derived CDR1 and CDR2 are MNHNS and SASEGT.

Ten or more counts support this clonotype. V is TRBV9 and J is TRBJ2-7; TRBD2 matches 14 bases. Germline lookup yields CDR1 SGDLS and CDR2 YYNGEE. V was pared by 4 bases and J by 6 bases, with 3 bases of the junction left unmatched. CDR3 length: 14 amino acids. The CDR3 nucleotides read TGTGCCAGCAGCCTGGGACTAGCGGGAGCCGAGCAGTACTTC. This gives the protein CASSLGLAGAEQYF.

This clonotype appeared a few times. This likely came from a read error, as a far larger clone is one base away. The V and J genes are TRBV28 and TRBJ2-7; D is possibly TRBD1 (6 bases). This CDR3 is built from 12 residues. CDR1 and CDR2 (germline): MDHEN, SYDVKM. Trimming left V 5 bases short and J 6 bases short, with 11 bases between. This CDR3 is CASSITGREQYF. The DNA of the CDR3 is TGTGCCAGCAGTATTACAGGGCGCGAGCAGTACTTC.

This clonotype was recorded at least ten times. The chain joins TRBV12-3 or TRBV12-4 to TRBJ2-7; TRBD1 is a possible D gene (6 bases). Judging by the DNA end, TRBJ2-5 fits better; the J call may be wrong. This CDR3 is 12 amino acids long. The CDR3 DNA is TGTGCCAGCAGACAGGGTCAAGAGACCCAGTACTTC. This translates into CASRQGQETQYF.

The chain joins TRBV7-2 to TRBJ1-2; 12 bases fit TRBD1. The CDR3 has 16 amino acids. V lost 1 base to trimming and J lost 4 bases; unmatched junction nucleotides: 4. Germline V gene data show CDR1 as SGHTA and CDR2 as FQGNSA. CDR3 sequence reads: CASSLVGTGGSYGYTF. CDR3 sequence (DNA): TGTGCCAGCAGCTTAGTCGGGACAGGGGGCAGCTATGGCTACACCTTC.

This clonotype was found many times. V and J are TRBV4-3 and TRBJ2-1; 10 nucleotides align to TRBD2. The V segment lost 0 bases and the J segment 9 bases; nucleotides outside the gene matches: 2. Germline V lookup: CDR1 LGHNA, CDR2 YSLEER. The CDR3 runs 14 residues. The CDR3 DNA sequence: TGCGCCAGCAGCCAAGAAGCGGGAGGGTTTGAGCAGTTCTTC. Amino acid sequence: CASSQEAGGFEQFF.

This clonotype was observed at least ten times. This sequence joins TRBV18 and TRBJ2-4; TRBD2 might be the D (5 bases). Between the trimmed V and J ends, which lost 3 bases and 0 bases, there was a span of 12 bases. The V gene's germline CDR1 is KGHSH and CDR2 LQKENI. The CDR3 is 16 residues long. The CDR3 nucleotides read TGTGCCAGCTCACCTCCGGGCGGACTAGCCAAAAACATTCAGTACTTC. Encoded protein: CASSPPGGLAKNIQYF.

This clonotype appeared many times. The chain has TRBV30 and TRBJ2-1, with D unresolved. The CDR3 totals 13 residues. The V and J ends lost 5 bases and 7 bases respectively, with 15 bases between them. Germline V lookup: CDR1 GTSNPN, CDR2 SVGIG (reference sequence). CDR3 in amino acids: CAWALKRINEQFF. The CDR3 DNA reads as TGTGCCTGGGCGCTCAAAAGGATAAATGAGCAGTTCTTC. The complete variable domain, with remaining parts taken from reference TRBV30 and TRBJ2-1, reads SQTIHQWPATLVQPVGSPLSLECTVEGTSNPNLYWYRQAAGRGLQLLFYSVGIGQISSEVPQNLSASRPQDRQFILSSKKLLLSDSGFYLCAWALKRINEQFFGPGTRLTVL.

The V gene is TRBV6-2 or TRBV6-3, the J gene TRBJ2-7, with D hard to call. Germline lookup yields CDR1 MNHEY and CDR2 SVGEGT. This CDR3 has 12 amino acids. Trimming pared 2 bases from V and 5 bases from J, leaving 7 bases between. The CDR3 sequence is CASSYVRNEQYF. The CDR3 coding sequence is TGTGCCAGCAGTTACGTCCGAAACGAGCAGTACTTC.

This clonotype was seen a handful of times. J is TRBJ2-1 and V is TRBV10-2; TRBD2 matches at 7 bases. This CDR3 is 15 amino acids long. The germline gives CDR1 WSHSY, CDR2 SAAADI. Trimming took 4 bases from V and 6 from J; bases not matched to a gene: 9. CDR3 bases: TGCGCCAGCAGTGTACTTTGGCGGGAGAGCAATGAGCAGTTCTTC. It yields the protein CASSVLWRESNEQFF.

The table lists this clonotype with many counts. The V call is TRBV7-2, the J call TRBJ1-4, with TRBD1 matching over 7 bases. Trimming took 5 bases from V and 3 from J; bases not matched to a gene: 3. CDR1 and CDR2 (germline): SGHTA, FQGNSA. CDR3 length: 14 amino acids. CDR3 nucleotide sequence: TGTGCCAGCAGCATGACAGGGTCTAATGAAAAACTGTTTTTT. Amino acid sequence: CASSMTGSNEKLFF.

CDR3 protein: CASSVILQADTQYF. The CDR3 DNA follows: TGTGCCAGCAGCGTAATATTGCAGGCAGATACGCAGTATTTT. The chain employs TRBV4-2 and TRBJ2-3; D is undetermined. Trimming took off 5 bases at V and 4 bases at J, with 13 bases between the two ends. The CDR3 is 14 residues long. The germline V gene encodes CDR1 LGHNA and CDR2 YNFKEQ.

This clonotype has a handful of counts. J is TRBJ1-1 and V is TRBV5-1; 10 bases align to TRBD1. This CDR3 has 16 amino acids. Looked up from germline, CDR1 is SGHRS and CDR2 is YFSETQ. The junction had 11 bases not matched to a gene; V was cut back by 4 bases and J by 5 bases. CDR3 sequence reads: CASSIGTGARGTEAFF. In DNA form, the CDR3 reads TGCGCCAGCAGCATAGGGACAGGGGCAAGGGGGACTGAAGCTTTCTTT.

This clonotype was observed many times. The chain uses TRBV6-2 or TRBV6-3 and TRBJ2-7; tentatively, D is TRBD2 (6 bases). The CDR3 has 16 amino acids. V lost 8 bases to trimming and J lost 3 bases, with 23 bases between them. Germline-derived CDR1 and CDR2 are MNHEY and SVGEGT. In nucleotides, the CDR3 is TGTGCCAGCGCGACTCGGGAGTTGGGTATTCGCTACGAGCAGTACTTC. It yields the protein CASATRELGIRYEQYF.

This clonotype was detected many times. V and J are TRBV12-3 or TRBV12-4 and TRBJ2-5, with D perhaps matching TRBD1 (5 bases). V was trimmed by 3 bases and J by 4 bases, leaving 9 bases between them. The length of the CDR3 is 13 residues. CDR3 in DNA: TGTGCCAGCAGTTTCGAGCAGGGAGAGACCCAGTACTTC. Its translation is CASSFEQGETQYF.

In this sample, this clonotype turned up many times. The V call is TRBV10-1, the J call TRBJ2-1, with unresolved D. V was clipped by 3 bases and J by 0 bases, with 6 bases between them. Germline-derived CDR1 and CDR2 are WNHNN and SYGVQD (reference sequence). The length of the CDR3 is 14 residues. CDR3 coding DNA: TGCGCCAGCAGTGACCCTAGCTCCTACAATGAGCAGTTCTTC. Protein product: CASSDPSSYNEQFF.

In this sample, this clonotype turned up many times. The gene calls are TRBV7-3 and TRBJ2-1, with D possibly being TRBD1 (5 bases). Germline lookup yields CDR1 SGHTA and CDR2 FQGTGA. V lost 2 bases and J lost 7, with 12 bases in between. This CDR3 is built from 14 residues. CDR3 residues: CASSLSAKGNEQFF. Written as DNA, the CDR3 is TGTGCCAGCAGCTTATCTGCGAAGGGGAATGAGCAGTTCTTC.

The chain carries TRBV12-3 or TRBV12-4 and TRBJ2-5; D call uncertain. This CDR3 is 13 amino acids long. Trimming left V 3 bases short and J 10 bases short, with 15 bases between. CDR3 bases: TGTGCCAGCAGTTTTGCCAGCCTGCGAGACCAGTACTTC. Translated, it gives CASSFASLRDQYF.

This clonotype appeared a few times. The chain has TRBV7-9 and TRBJ2-1, with 13 bases that match TRBD2. Germline trimming cut 4 bases from V and 10 bases from J; bases unmatched to any gene: 16. This CDR3 has 18 residues. Germline lookup yields CDR1 SEHNR and CDR2 FQNEAQ (reference sequence). CDR3 sequence: CASSSEWDGLAGAGEQFF. The CDR3 DNA reads as TGTGCCAGCAGCTCAGAGTGGGACGGACTAGCGGGAGCGGGGGAGCAGTTCTTC.

This clonotype was observed at least ten times. This sequence joins TRBV7-3 and TRBJ2-1; 8 positions match TRBD2. Germline trimming cut 3 bases from V and 10 bases from J; bases unmatched to any gene: 5. Per germline, CDR1 SGHTA and CDR2 FQGTGA. This CDR3 spans 13 amino acids. The CDR3 sequence is CASSFGLAREQFF. In nucleotides, the CDR3 is TGTGCCAGCAGCTTCGGACTAGCACGAGAGCAGTTCTTC.

This clonotype was picked up many times. One junction end does not reproduce the germline sequence, and a read error may be involved. The chain carries TRBV12-3 or TRBV12-4 and TRBJ2-5; 7 nucleotides align to TRBD1. This CDR3 is 14 amino acids long. CDR3 DNA: TGTGCCAGCAGATTAGCCGGGACAGAAGAGACCCAGTACTTC. It codes for CASRLAGTEETQYF.

A few counts support this clonotype. V gene TRBV15 combines with J gene TRBJ2-2, with a weak D call TRBD1 (5 bases). The CDR3 is 15 amino acids. V lost 3 bases, J lost 7 bases, and 15 bases lay in between. Germline V gene data show CDR1 as LNHNV and CDR2 as YYDKDF (reference sequence). This CDR3 is CATSRPDTRIGELFF. CDR3 bases: TGTGCCACCAGCAGGCCGGACACCAGAATCGGGGAGCTGTTTTTT.

The sample holds many counts of this clonotype. The chain carries TRBV10-3 and TRBJ1-2; D gene ambiguous. The CDR3 sequence is 14 residues long. Between the trimmed V and J ends, which lost 4 bases and 4 bases, there was a span of 13 bases. Germline V gene data show CDR1 as ENHRY and CDR2 as SYGVKD. The CDR3 sequence is CAISVASGSYGYTF. The CDR3 DNA is TGTGCCATCAGTGTTGCCTCCGGGAGCTATGGCTACACCTTC.

There are many counts of this clonotype. This rearrangement joins TRBV12-3 or TRBV12-4 to TRBJ2-5; TRBD2 matches at 13 bases. The CDR3 has 15 amino acids. V lost 4 bases to trimming and J lost 5 bases; unmatched junction nucleotides: 4. The CDR3 DNA is TGTGCCAGCAGTTCTCGGACTAGCGGGAGTGAGACCCAGTACTTC. This translates into CASSSRTSGSETQYF.

This clonotype was detected ten times or more. The CDR3 sequence is CASSVDRGRNEQFF. In nucleotides, the CDR3 is TGTGCCAGCAGCGTAGATCGGGGGCGCAATGAGCAGTTCTTC. The rearrangement uses TRBV9 and TRBJ2-1; either TRBD1 or TRBD2 may fit D (6 bases each). The V end was cut by 0 bases, the J end by 6 bases, with 10 bases between. The germline V gene encodes CDR1 SGDLS and CDR2 YYNGEE. The CDR3 spans 14 residues.